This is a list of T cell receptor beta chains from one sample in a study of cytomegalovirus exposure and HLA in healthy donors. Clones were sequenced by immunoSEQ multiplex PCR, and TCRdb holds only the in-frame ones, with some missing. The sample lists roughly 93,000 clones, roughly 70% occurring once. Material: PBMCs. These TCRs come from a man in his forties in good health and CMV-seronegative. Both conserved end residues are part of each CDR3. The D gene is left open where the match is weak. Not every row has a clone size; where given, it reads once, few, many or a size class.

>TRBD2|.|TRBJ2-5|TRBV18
CASSPARSGGEETQYF
TGTGCCAGCTCACCAGCCAGGAGCGGGGGGGAAGAGACCCAGTACTTC
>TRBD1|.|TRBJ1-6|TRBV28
CASKTVGGIISPLHF
TGTGCCAGCAAGACTGTAGGGGGCATTATTTCACCCCTCCACTTT
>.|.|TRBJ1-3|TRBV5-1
CASSLEGGSPSSGNTIYF
TGCGCCAGCAGCTTGGAGGGGGGGTCCCCTAGCTCTGGAAACACCATATATTTT
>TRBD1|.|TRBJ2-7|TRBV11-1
CASSLGQGLGEQYF
TGTGCCAGCAGCTTGGGACAGGGGTTGGGCGAGCAGTACTTC
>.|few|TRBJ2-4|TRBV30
CAWSVQQTLAKNIQYF
TGTGCCTGGAGTGTACAACAGACCTTAGCCAAAAACATTCAGTACTTC
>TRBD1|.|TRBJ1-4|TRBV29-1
CSVGQGSYGSEKLFF
TGCAGCGTAGGACAGGGGAGTTATGGAAGTGAAAAACTGTTTTTT
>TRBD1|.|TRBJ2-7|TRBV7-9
CASSNRDRGPHEQYF
TGTGCCAGCAGCAACAGGGACAGGGGGCCCCACGAGCAGTACTTC
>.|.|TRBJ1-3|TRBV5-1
CASSTGGGRSSGNTIYF
TGCGCCAGCAGCACGGGAGGTGGCAGAAGCTCTGGAAACACCATATATTTT
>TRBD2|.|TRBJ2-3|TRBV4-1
CASSQERGGLTDTQYF
TGCGCCAGCAGCCAAGAACGCGGGGGACTCACAGATACGCAGTATTTT
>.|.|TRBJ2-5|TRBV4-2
CASKEGGALQETQYF
TGTGCCAGCAAGGAGGGGGGGGCACTCCAAGAGACCCAGTACTTC
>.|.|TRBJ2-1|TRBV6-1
CASSEEFRGTYNEQFF
TGTGCCAGCAGTGAAGAATTTAGGGGGACCTACAATGAGCAGTTCTTC
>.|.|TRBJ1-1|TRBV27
CASIPDGLGGTEAFF
TGTGCCAGCATTCCGGACGGATTGGGGGGCACTGAAGCTTTCTTT
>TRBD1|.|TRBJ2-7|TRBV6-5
CASSRDSFYEQYF
TGTGCCAGCAGTCGGGACAGCTTCTACGAGCAGTACTTC
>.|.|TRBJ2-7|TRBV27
CASSIKDYPSYEQYF
TGTGCCAGCAGTATAAAGGACTACCCGTCCTACGAGCAGTACTTC
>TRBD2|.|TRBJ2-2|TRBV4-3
CASSQDSGGGTGELFF
TGCGCCAGCAGCCAAGATAGCGGGGGGGGCACCGGGGAGCTGTTTTTT
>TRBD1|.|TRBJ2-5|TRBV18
CASSPRVGQQETQYF
TGTGCCAGCTCACCACGAGTGGGACAGCAAGAGACCCAGTACTTC
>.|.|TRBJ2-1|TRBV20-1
CSASTGNEQFF
TGCAGTGCTAGTACGGGCAATGAGCAGTTCTTC
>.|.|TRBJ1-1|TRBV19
CASSRRTVEAFF
TGTGCCAGTAGTCGCAGAACAGTTGAAGCTTTCTTT
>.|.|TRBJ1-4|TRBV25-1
CASQTPGREKLFF
TGTGCCAGCCAGACACCAGGGCGGGAAAAACTGTTTTTT
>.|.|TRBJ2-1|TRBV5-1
CASSFGQNNEQFF
TGCGCCAGCAGCTTCGGACAAAACAATGAGCAGTTCTTC
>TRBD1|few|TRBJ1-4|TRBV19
CASTPIPGQERTNEKLFF
TGTGCCAGTACACCAATCCCGGGACAGGAAAGAACTAATGAAAAACTGTTTTTT
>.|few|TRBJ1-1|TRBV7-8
CASSLGGGTEAFF
TGTGCCAGCAGCTTGGGGGGGGGCACTGAAGCTTTCTTT
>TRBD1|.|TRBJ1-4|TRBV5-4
CASSWDSSTNEKLFF
TGTGCCAGCAGCTGGGACAGTTCAACTAATGAAAAACTGTTTTTT
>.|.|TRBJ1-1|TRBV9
CASSVVTTKTEAFF
TGTGCCAGCAGCGTAGTGACAACGAAGACTGAAGCTTTCTTT
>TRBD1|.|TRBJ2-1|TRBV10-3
CATKTGDEQFF
TGTGCCACCAAGACAGGGGATGAGCAGTTCTTC
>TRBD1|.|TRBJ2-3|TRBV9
CASSGSGTGVTDTQYF
TGTGCCAGCAGCGGGTCCGGGACAGGGGTAACAGATACGCAGTATTTT
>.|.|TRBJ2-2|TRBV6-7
CASSCPPSRGLTGELFF
TGTGCCAGCAGTTGCCCCCCGTCTCGAGGGCTCACCGGGGAGCTGTTTTTT
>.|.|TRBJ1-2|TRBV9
CASSLREQGIPGYTF
TGTGCCAGCAGCCTCCGGGAGCAGGGAATCCCCGGCTACACCTTC
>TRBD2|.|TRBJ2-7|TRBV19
CASSMGSGGLYEQYF
TGTGCCAGTAGTATGGGTAGCGGGGGCCTCTACGAGCAGTACTTC
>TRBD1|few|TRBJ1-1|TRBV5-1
CASSFDRGSTEAFF
TGCGCCAGCAGCTTTGACAGGGGGTCTACTGAAGCTTTCTTT
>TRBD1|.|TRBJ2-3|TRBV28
CASSDRGSGTDTQYF
TGTGCCAGCAGTGACAGGGGATCGGGCACAGATACGCAGTATTTT
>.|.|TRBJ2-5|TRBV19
CASRGASGGGETQYF
TGTGCCAGTAGGGGGGCCTCGGGTGGGGGTGAGACCCAGTACTTC
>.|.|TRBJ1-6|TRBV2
CASSGRGQLESPLHF
TGTGCCAGCAGTGGTAGGGGCCAGCTAGAATCACCCCTCCACTTT
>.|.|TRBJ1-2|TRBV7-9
CASSLDLWEGQGYTF
TGTGCCAGCAGCTTAGATCTCTGGGAGGGGCAGGGCTACACCTTC
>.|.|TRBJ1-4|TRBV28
CASSPPWAANEKLFF
TGTGCCAGCAGTCCCCCGTGGGCCGCTAATGAAAAACTGTTTTTT
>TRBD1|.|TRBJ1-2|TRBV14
CASSQWSGTGAKGYTF
TGTGCCAGCAGCCAATGGTCCGGGACAGGGGCAAAAGGCTACACCTTC
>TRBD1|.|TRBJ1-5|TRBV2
CASSGLSGTGYQPQHF
TGTGCCAGCAGTGGTCTTAGTGGGACAGGGTATCAGCCCCAGCATTTT
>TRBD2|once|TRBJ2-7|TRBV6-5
CASSSFSGGAYEQYF
TGTGCCAGCAGTTCGTTTAGCGGGGGGGCCTACGAGCAGTACTTC
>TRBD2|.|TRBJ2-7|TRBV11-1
CASSLGLAGSYEQYF
TGTGCCAGCAGCTTAGGTCTAGCGGGGAGCTACGAGCAGTACTTC
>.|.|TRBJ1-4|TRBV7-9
CASSSWEDGEKLFF
TGTGCCAGCAGCTCCTGGGAGGACGGCGAAAAACTGTTTTTT